The 29 T cell receptor beta chains below all came from one sample that was sequenced in a study of read filtering for tumor transcriptome and immune sequencing. This library used around 400 ng RNA and molecular barcoded adaptors spanning alpha/delta and beta/gamma chains. TCRdb fed the reads into MiXCR, producing one record per CDR3 protein. This sample has more than 55,000 distinct CDR3 sequences; approximately 18% occur once, and the top ten carry approximately 10%. Source material: a population of CD138-negative cells sorted from bone marrow. These receptors were taken from a donor at least 40 years old with multiple myeloma.

About this clonotype itself: The conserved final phenylalanine or tryptophan is absent from the CDR3, which likely points to a read error. V usage is TRBV7-9 and J usage is TRBJ2-1; D may be TRBD2 (5 bases). This CDR3 comprises 15 residues. The germline V gene has CDR1 SEHNR and CDR2 FQNEAQ (reference sequence). CDR3 loop: CAGSLGEGSYNEQFS. CDR3 in DNA: TGTGCCGGCAGCTTAGGAGAGGGCTCCTACAATGAGCAGTTCTCC.

This clonotype was observed many times. CDR3 sequence: CASSSPRGQGFYEQYF. The CDR3, as DNA: TGTGCCAGCAGCTCTCCCCGGGGACAGGGATTCTACGAGCAGTACTTC. The gene calls are TRBV28 and TRBJ2-7; TRBD1 matches at 9 bases. After removal of 6 bases from V and 3 bases from J, the junction contained 12 bases not matched to a gene. CDR1 is MDHEN and CDR2 is SYDVKM in the germline V gene. This CDR3 region has 16 residues.

Ten or more counts support this clonotype. This sequence joins TRBV20-1 and TRBJ1-1; maybe TRBD1 (6 bases). The CDR3 is 13 amino acids. Germline V gene lookup returns CDR1 DFQATT and CDR2 SNEGSKA (reference sequence). Trimming stripped 0 bases from V and 4 bases from J, with 9 bases between. CDR3 DNA sequence: TGCAGTGCTAGAGACAGGGGACCCACTGAAGCTTTCTTT. Residues: CSARDRGPTEAFF.

This clonotype was picked up many times. This chain connects TRBV7-8 to TRBJ2-1; D is undetermined. The germline V gene has CDR1 SGHVS and CDR2 FQNEAQ. The CDR3 is made up of 11 amino acids. Trimming cost V 4 bases and J 8 bases, with 6 bases left between them. The CDR3 sequence is CASSSWDEQFF. The CDR3 DNA is TGTGCCAGCAGCTCTTGGGATGAGCAGTTCTTC.

With regard to this clonotype: This may come from a read error, since a much larger clone is one base off. The chain uses TRBV20-1 and TRBJ2-7; D gene unclear. Per the germline V gene, CDR1 is DFQATT and CDR2 is SNEGSKA (reference sequence). The CDR3 extends over 14 amino acids. Trimming removed 0 bases from V and 2 bases from J, with 11 bases in between. In DNA form, the CDR3 reads TGCAGTGCTAGAGATTCGCGGTATGCCTACGAGCAGTACTTC. Amino acids: CSARDSRYAYEQYF.

This clonotype was detected many times. The chain links TRBV14 to TRBJ1-1; D gene ambiguous. Germline CDR1 reads SGHDN; CDR2 reads FVKESK. CDR3 length: 13 amino acids. V shed 4 bases and J shed 2 bases, with 8 bases lying between them. The CDR3 bases are TGTGCCAGCAGCCCGGAATCTAACACTGAAGCTTTCTTT. Translating gives CASSPESNTEAFF.

This clonotype was counted at least ten times. This chain links TRBV2 with TRBJ2-7, with D possibly TRBD1 on 6 matching bases. V lost 2 bases, J lost 3 bases, and 29 bases lay in between. There are 20 residues in the CDR3. Germline V gene data show CDR1 as SNHLY and CDR2 as FYNNEI. The CDR3 protein is CASSESSQAPRDNNYYEQYF. DNA for the CDR3: TGTGCCAGCAGTGAAAGCTCACAAGCCCCTCGGGACAACAACTACTACGAGCAGTACTTC. Full variable domain (rest looked up from reference TRBV2 and TRBJ2-7): EPEVTQTPSHQVTQMGQEVILRCVPISNHLYFYWYRQILGQKVEFLVSFYNNEISEKSEIFDDQFSVERPDGSNFTLKIRSTKLEDSAMYFCASSESSQAPRDNNYYEQYFGPGTRLTVT.

In its sample, this clonotype was seen many times. This chain connects TRBV28 to TRBJ2-7; 7 nucleotides align to TRBD2. The CDR3 spans 16 residues. V dropped 7 bases and J dropped 3; count of bases not matched to a gene: 15. Germline V gene data show CDR1 as MDHEN and CDR2 as SYDVKM. CDR3 DNA sequence: TGTGCCAGCACCTCGGGAAGCGGGAAGAATCACTACGAGCAGTACTTC. Amino acid sequence: CASTSGSGKNHYEQYF. Full variable domain (rest looked up from reference TRBV28 and TRBJ2-7): DVKVTQSSRYLVKRTGEKVFLECVQDMDHENMFWYRQDPGLGLRLIYFSYDVKMKEKGDIPEGYSVSREKKERFSLILESASTNQTSMYLCASTSGSGKNHYEQYFGPGTRLTVT.

This clonotype was seen many times. V usage is TRBV11-2 and J usage is TRBJ2-5; no definite D call. The ends were cut back, 3 bases at V and 3 bases at J, with 11 bases in the middle. The CDR3 length is 14 residues. Germline V CDR1 and CDR2: SGHAT, FQNNGV. DNA for the CDR3: TGTGCCAGCAGCTTCGCACAGACCAAAGAGACCCAGTACTTC. Translation: CASSFAQTKETQYF.

This clonotype was detected only once. Germline and junction disagree at one end, which may indicate a read error. The chain carries TRBV19 and TRBJ2-1, with D possibly matching TRBD2 (6 bases). Germline V gene lookup returns CDR1 LNHDA and CDR2 SQIVND (reference sequence). CDR3 length: 16 amino acids. The CDR3 DNA sequence: TGTGCCAGTAGTATCCTCGGGAGCGGCGTCTACAATGAACAGTTCTTC. This codes for CASSILGSGVYNEQFF.

This clonotype was picked up many times. The chain joins TRBV7-9 to TRBJ1-1, with no clear D. V gave up 1 base and J gave up 4 bases, with 13 bases separating them. CDR3 length equals 15 residues. The germline CDR1 and CDR2 sequences are SEHNR and FQNEAQ (reference sequence). CDR3 protein: CASSLGRAGGTEAFF. The DNA of the CDR3 is TGTGCCAGCAGCTTAGGAAGGGCAGGAGGCACTGAAGCTTTCTTT.

This clonotype was seen repeatedly, ten times or more. The CDR3 sequence: CASSYMTYTEAFF. The CDR3 coding sequence is TGTGCCAGCAGTTACATGACATACACTGAAGCTTTCTTT. The rearrangement links TRBV6-2 or TRBV6-3 to TRBJ1-1; D is uncertain. Per germline, CDR1 MNHEY and CDR2 SVGEGT. Trimming pared 2 bases from V and 3 bases from J, leaving 7 bases between. There are 13 residues in the CDR3.

On this clonotype itself: A read error may explain this, as a much larger clone is one base away. This chain joins TRBV4-1 and TRBJ1-1, with D unclear. Germline V gene sequence: CDR1 MGHRA, CDR2 YSYEKL. The CDR3 consists of 14 residues. CDR3 in DNA: TGCGCCAGCAGCCGAGATCAGTGGAACACTGAAGCTCTCTTT. Protein product: CASSRDQWNTEALF.

This clonotype has at least ten counts. The rearrangement links TRBV20-1 to TRBJ1-4; D gene uncertain. In germline, CDR1 is DFQATT, CDR2 SNEGSKA (reference sequence). V was trimmed by 6 bases and J by 0 bases, leaving 20 bases between them. The CDR3 sequence is 17 residues long. The CDR3 coding sequence is TGCAGTGCGCCGTCACGACAAACTCTAACAACTAATGAAAAACTGTTTTTT. Encoded protein: CSAPSRQTLTTNEKLFF.

Ten or more counts support this clonotype. The chain links TRBV2 to TRBJ2-3; D gene ambiguous. Germline CDR1 SNHLY, CDR2 FYNNEI. V was cut by 6 bases and J by 1 base, with 11 bases left in between. The CDR3 sequence is 14 residues long. DNA of the CDR3: TGTGCCAGCAGGGAGATTAGAGGCACAGATACGCAGTATTTT. Translating gives CASREIRGTDTQYF.

This clonotype was observed many times. The rearrangement joins TRBV20-1 to TRBJ2-1, with 10 positions matching TRBD2. V lost 2 bases and J lost 7; bases outside the gene matches: 8. Germline CDR1 reads DFQATT; CDR2 reads SNEGSKA (reference sequence). CDR3 length: 15 amino acids. The CDR3 DNA reads as TGCAGTGCTAGAAAATCTAGCGGGAGTATGAATGAGCAGTTCTTC. Amino acids: CSARKSSGSMNEQFF.

This clonotype was counted many times. J is TRBJ2-3 and V is TRBV29-1; D is ambiguous. The V gene's germline CDR1 is SQVTM and CDR2 ANQGSEA. There are 12 residues in the CDR3. The germline V and J ends were trimmed by 7 bases and 1 base, with 9 bases remaining between them. This CDR3 is CSAQEGTDTQYF. As DNA, the CDR3 is TGCAGCGCCCAAGAGGGCACAGATACGCAGTATTTT.

This clonotype showed up many times. This chain links TRBV12-3 or TRBV12-4 with TRBJ1-5; no clear D gene. The CDR3 is made up of 13 amino acids. Trimming took 5 bases from V and 0 from J, leaving 5 bases between them. This CDR3 reads CASSGNSNQPQHF. As DNA, the CDR3 is TGTGCCAGCAGTGGCAATAGCAATCAGCCCCAGCATTTT.

This clonotype has ten or more counts. This chain links TRBV11-2 with TRBJ2-1; D is perhaps TRBD1 (6 bases). V shed 5 bases and J shed 4 bases, with 18 bases lying between them. The CDR3 extends over 16 amino acids. Germline CDR1 reads SGHAT; CDR2 reads FQNNGV. The CDR3 bases are TGTGCCAGCAGCCCTCTCCCCGGGACAACTTACAATGAGCAGTTCTTC. Its protein product is CASSPLPGTTYNEQFF.

This clonotype was observed a handful of times. The J gene is TRBJ1-3, the V gene TRBV3-1; tentative D call: TRBD1 (5 bases). This CDR3 has 15 residues. Per the germline V gene, CDR1 is LGHDT and CDR2 is YNNKEL (reference sequence). V lost 5 bases to trimming and J lost 0 bases, with 11 bases between them. The CDR3 sequence: CASSLDNLSGNTIYF. As DNA, the CDR3 is TGTGCCAGCAGCTTGGACAACCTCTCTGGAAACACCATATATTTT.

Concerning this clonotype: One end of the junction fails to match germline, which may point to a read error. The V and J genes are TRBV5-1 and TRBJ2-1, with 8 bases matching TRBD1. Germline-derived CDR1 and CDR2 are SGHRS and YFSETQ. CDR3 size: 16 residues. CDR3 in amino acids: CASSKRQGSSYNGQFF. The CDR3 DNA is TGCGCCAGCAGCAAACGACAGGGGAGCTCCTACAATGGGCAGTTCTTC.

V gene TRBV20-1 combines with J gene TRBJ2-7; TRBD1 agrees at 8 bases. The CDR3 is made up of 15 amino acids. V lost 6 bases to trimming and J lost 4 bases; unmatched junction nucleotides: 14. Per the germline V gene, CDR1 is DFQATT and CDR2 is SNEGSKA (reference sequence). The CDR3 DNA sequence: TGCAGTGCCCCCGACCCGAGACAGGGGTTATACGAGCAGTACTTC. It codes for CSAPDPRQGLYEQYF.

This clonotype came up once. The chain has TRBV10-2 and TRBJ2-7, with 8 bases identical to TRBD2. The CDR3 extends over 19 amino acids. The ends lost 0 bases at V and 9 bases at J; junction bases unmatched: 22. Germline CDR1 is WSHSY and CDR2 is SAAADI. CDR3 bases: TGCGCCAGCAGTGAGTCGAAGGCACTTTGTCTAGTCCGGGGGGGAGGGCAGTACTTC. Its translation: CASSESKALCLVRGGGQYF.

This clonotype was seen many times. The chain combines TRBV12-3 or TRBV12-4 with TRBJ2-7, with no clear D. Trimming left V 2 bases short and J 2 bases short, with 13 bases between. The CDR3 is 15 amino acids. The CDR3 region is CASSLTRQGTYEQYF. The CDR3, as DNA: TGTGCCAGCAGTTTAACCAGGCAAGGAACCTACGAGCAGTACTTC.

This clonotype has ten or more counts. The CDR3 reads CASSQRTTLNTGELFF. The CDR3 coding sequence is TGTGCCAGCAGCCAAAGGACTACCCTTAACACCGGGGAGCTGTTTTTT. The chain combines TRBV4-2 with TRBJ2-2, with a possible D match to TRBD2 (6 bases). Germline lookup yields CDR1 LGHNA and CDR2 YNFKEQ. V was clipped by 2 bases and J by 2 bases, with 12 bases between them. The CDR3 runs 16 residues.

This clonotype was picked up many times. V usage is TRBV3-1 and J usage is TRBJ2-1; possibly TRBD1 for D (5 bases). There are 16 residues in the CDR3. Germline CDR1 is LGHDT and CDR2 is YNNKEL (reference sequence). V was shortened by 0 bases and J by 0 bases, with 9 bases between the two germline ends. CDR3 DNA sequence: TGTGCCAGCAGCCAAGAACAGGAGCTCTCCTACAATGAGCAGTTCTTC. Its translation: CASSQEQELSYNEQFF.

The CDR3 here is CASSLGQGSYNEQFF. CDR3 DNA: TGCGCCAGCAGCTTGGGGCAGGGCTCCTACAATGAGCAGTTCTTC. This chain links TRBV5-1 with TRBJ2-1; D perhaps matches TRBD1 (5 bases). The CDR3 has 15 residues. Trimming removed 0 bases from V and 0 bases from J, with 7 bases in between. Germline CDR1 SGHRS, CDR2 YFSETQ.

This clonotype was counted ten times or more. The rearrangement links TRBV9 to TRBJ2-1; 8 bases are shared with TRBD2. CDR3 length: 15 amino acids. Germline V gives CDR1 SGDLS, CDR2 YYNGEE. The V segment lost 3 bases and the J segment 4 bases; nucleotides outside the gene matches: 6. The CDR3 loop is CASSARSGSYNEQFF. CDR3 nucleotide sequence: TGTGCCAGCAGCGCACGGAGCGGGAGTTACAATGAGCAGTTCTTC.

This clonotype came up many times. The rearrangement uses TRBV25-1 and TRBJ1-1; tentatively, D is TRBD1 (6 bases). The CDR3 has 15 residues. In germline, CDR1 is MGHDK, CDR2 SYGVNS. V was pared by 6 bases and J by 1 base, with 15 bases between. Here the CDR3 DNA reads TGTGCCAGCAGCAAGACAGGAGGGGCGAACACTGAAGCTTTCTTT. Protein: CASSKTGGANTEAFF.